This TCR beta chain is drawn from a study of neurological immune-mediated disorders. Study results and limitations: Multiple sclerosis patients had less TCR clonal expansion than even healthy controls, unlike HTLV-1-associated myelopathy.

This clonotype has a count of ten or more. Its matching antigen is unknown. The team produced cDNA through 5'RACE using 10-nucleotide random UMIs. Each CDR3 protein gets one entry after TCRdb re-called the 5' RACE reads with MiXCR. Of about 59,000 distinct CDR3 sequences listed, 24% were seen once; the top ten hold about 4.9%. Specified time point: technical triplicate 2. The germline V and J ends were trimmed by 0 bases and 4 bases, with 4 bases remaining between them. The CDR3 is 12 residues long. CDR1 and CDR2 from the germline V gene are LNHNV and YYDKDF (reference sequence). The clonotype originates from a man between 60 and 75 years old with HTLV-1-associated myelopathy (HAM/TSP). The sequenced sample was PBMCs. The chain links TRBV15 to TRBJ2-7; D call uncertain. The CDR3 DNA reads TGTGCCACCAGCAGAGATGGGTACGAGCAGTACTTC. Protein sequence: CATSRDGYEQYF.